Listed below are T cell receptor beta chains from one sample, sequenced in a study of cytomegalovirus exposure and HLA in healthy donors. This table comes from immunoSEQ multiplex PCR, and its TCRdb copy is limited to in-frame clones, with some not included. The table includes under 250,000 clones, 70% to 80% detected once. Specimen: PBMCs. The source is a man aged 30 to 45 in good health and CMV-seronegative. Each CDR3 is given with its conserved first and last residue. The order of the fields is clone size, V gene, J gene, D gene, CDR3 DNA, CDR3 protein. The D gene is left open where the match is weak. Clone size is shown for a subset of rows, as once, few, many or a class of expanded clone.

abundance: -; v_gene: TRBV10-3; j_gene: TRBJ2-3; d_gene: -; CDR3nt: TGTGCCATCAGTGAGTGGGCGGGAGATACGCAGTATTTT; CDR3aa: CAISEWAGDTQYF
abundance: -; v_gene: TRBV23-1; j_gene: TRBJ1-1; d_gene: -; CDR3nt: TGCGCCAGCAGTCAACTTCCCCGGACAGTAATAAACACTGAAGCTTTCTTT; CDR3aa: CASSQLPRTVINTEAFF
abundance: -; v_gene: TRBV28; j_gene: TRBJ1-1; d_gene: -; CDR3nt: TGTGCCAGCAGTTCCTCACTAGGGACTGAAGCTTTCTTT; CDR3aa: CASSSSLGTEAFF
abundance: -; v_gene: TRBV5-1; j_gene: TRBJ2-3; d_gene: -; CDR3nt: TGCGCCAGCAGCCCCGGGACTAGCACAGATACGCAGTATTTT; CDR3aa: CASSPGTSTDTQYF
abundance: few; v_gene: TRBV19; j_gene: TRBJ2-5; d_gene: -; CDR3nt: TGTGCCAGTAGTGCTCGACATGATCAAGAGACCCAGTACTTC; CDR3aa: CASSARHDQETQYF
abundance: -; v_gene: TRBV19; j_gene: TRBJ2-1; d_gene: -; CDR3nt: TGTGCCAGTAGTATCACGGGGGAGCAGTTCTTC; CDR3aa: CASSITGEQFF
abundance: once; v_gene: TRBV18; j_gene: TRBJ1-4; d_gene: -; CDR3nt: TGTGCCAGCTCACCGGGGCCATCTAATGAAAAACTGTTTTTT; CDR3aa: CASSPGPSNEKLFF
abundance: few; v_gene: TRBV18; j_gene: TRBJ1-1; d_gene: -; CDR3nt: TGTGCCAGCTCACCGCGCACACGGGGAAAAAACACTGAAGCTTTCTTT; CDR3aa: CASSPRTRGKNTEAFF
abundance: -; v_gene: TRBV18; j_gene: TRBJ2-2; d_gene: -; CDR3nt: TGTGCCAGCTCACCGGGAGCGAACACCGGGGAGCTGTTTTTT; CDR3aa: CASSPGANTGELFF
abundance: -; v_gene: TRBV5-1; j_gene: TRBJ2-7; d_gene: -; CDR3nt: TGCGCCAGCAGCTTGTCAGGGTACGAGCAGTACTTC; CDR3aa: CASSLSGYEQYF
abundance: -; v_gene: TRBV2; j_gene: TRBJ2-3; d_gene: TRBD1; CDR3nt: TGTGCCAGCAGTGGTTTTCAGGGGGGCACAGATACGCAGTATTTT; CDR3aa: CASSGFQGGTDTQYF
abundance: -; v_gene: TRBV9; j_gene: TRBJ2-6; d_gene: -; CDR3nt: TGTGCCAGCAGCGTAGTAGAGGTTGGGTATGGGGCCAACGTCCTGACTTTC; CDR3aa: CASSVVEVGYGANVLTF
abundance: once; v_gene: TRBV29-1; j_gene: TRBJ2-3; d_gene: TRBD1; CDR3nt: TGCAGCGTGCCGGGACAGGGGGTTACAGATACGCAGTATTTT; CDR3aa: CSVPGQGVTDTQYF
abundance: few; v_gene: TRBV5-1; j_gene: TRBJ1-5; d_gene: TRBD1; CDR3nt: TGCGCCAGCAGCCGGACAGGGTCGGATCAGCCCCAGCATTTT; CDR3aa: CASSRTGSDQPQHF
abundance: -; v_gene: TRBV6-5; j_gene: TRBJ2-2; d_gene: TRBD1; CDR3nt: TGTGCCAGCAGCCGGGACAGGGGAGGCGGGGAGCTGTTTTTT; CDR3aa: CASSRDRGGGELFF
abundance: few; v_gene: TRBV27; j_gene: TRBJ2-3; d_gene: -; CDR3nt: TGTGCCAGCAGTCCGGGAGATACGCAGTATTTT; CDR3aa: CASSPGDTQYF
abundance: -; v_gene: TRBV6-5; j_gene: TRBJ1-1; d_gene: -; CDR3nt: TGTGCCAGCAGCCGCCCCGGGAGCCAGAACACTGAAGCTTTCTTT; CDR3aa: CASSRPGSQNTEAFF
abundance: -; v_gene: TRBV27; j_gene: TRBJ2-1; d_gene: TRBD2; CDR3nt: TGTGCCAGCATCATTAGCGGGAGTGCCTACAATGAGCAGTTCTTC; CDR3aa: CASIISGSAYNEQFF
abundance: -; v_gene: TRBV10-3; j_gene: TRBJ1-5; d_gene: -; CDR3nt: TGTGCCATCAGTGGAGCAGAGGATAGCAATCAGCCCCAGCATTTT; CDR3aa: CAISGAEDSNQPQHF
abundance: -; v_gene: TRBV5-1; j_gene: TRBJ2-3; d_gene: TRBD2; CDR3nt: TGCGCCAGCAGCTCAGCGGGAGCCAGCACAGATACGCAGTATTTT; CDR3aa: CASSSAGASTDTQYF
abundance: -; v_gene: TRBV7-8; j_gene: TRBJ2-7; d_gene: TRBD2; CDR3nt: TGTGCCAGCAGCTCCTCGGGACTAGCAGCAATCTACGAGCAGTACTTC; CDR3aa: CASSSSGLAAIYEQYF
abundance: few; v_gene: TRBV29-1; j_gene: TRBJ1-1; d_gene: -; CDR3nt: TGCAGCGTTGAAGGGGCGACAAGAACTGAAGCTTTCTTT; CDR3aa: CSVEGATRTEAFF
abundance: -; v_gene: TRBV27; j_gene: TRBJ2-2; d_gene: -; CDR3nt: TGTGCCAGCAGACGTCAGTTTACCGGGGAGCTGTTTTTT; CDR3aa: CASRRQFTGELFF
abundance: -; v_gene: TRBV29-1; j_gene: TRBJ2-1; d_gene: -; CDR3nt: TGCAGCGTTGAAGGGAATGGGGCTGAGCAGTTCTTC; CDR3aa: CSVEGNGAEQFF
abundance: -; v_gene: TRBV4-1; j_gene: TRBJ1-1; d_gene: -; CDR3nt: TGCGCCAGCAGCCAAAGGCAGGAGAACACTGAAGCTTTCTTT; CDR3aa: CASSQRQENTEAFF
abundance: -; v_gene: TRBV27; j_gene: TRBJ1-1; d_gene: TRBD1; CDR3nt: TGTGCCAGCAGGACATGGACAGGGGCTGAAGCTTTCTTT; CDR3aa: CASRTWTGAEAFF
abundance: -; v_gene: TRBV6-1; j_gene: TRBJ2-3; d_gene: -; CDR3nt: TGTGCCAGCAGTGAAGCTTGGGGGACATCAACTAGCACAGATACGCAGTATTTT; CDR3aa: CASSEAWGTSTSTDTQYF